The clone carrying this T cell receptor (beta chain) has just a few counts. Mismatch with germline at one junction end may stem from a read error. The entry originates in a study of T cells in Graves' hyperthyroidism and ophthalmopathy. Study summary: It was at initial diagnosis, before any treatment, that peripheral blood was collected.

RNA transcripts served as the template for amplifying TCR beta CDR3 regions. HTBI primers were used for first-round RT-PCR of the TCR CDR3. One entry per CDR3 protein, called by TCRdb with MiXCR from the multiplex PCR reads. The repertoire holds approximately 520,000 distinct CDR3 sequences, with less than 25% as singletons. This CDR3 has 15 residues. Germline assignment: CDR1 GTSNPN and CDR2 SVGIG (reference sequence). It was uncontrolled infection, other autoimmune disease, pregnancy or lactation that excluded patients. Orbital computed tomography and thyroid ultrasound, together with serum TRAb and thyroxine and clinical symptoms, were used for diagnoses.

Sequenced sample: blood. The rearrangement joins TRBV30 to TRBJ2-3; 7 bases fit TRBD2. This TCR derives from a man in his late teens or twenties with Graves' hyperthyroidism. The CDR3 nucleotides read TGTGCTTGGAGTGTAAGCGGGGCTAGCACAGATACGCAGTATTTT. This codes for CAWSVSGASTDTQYF.